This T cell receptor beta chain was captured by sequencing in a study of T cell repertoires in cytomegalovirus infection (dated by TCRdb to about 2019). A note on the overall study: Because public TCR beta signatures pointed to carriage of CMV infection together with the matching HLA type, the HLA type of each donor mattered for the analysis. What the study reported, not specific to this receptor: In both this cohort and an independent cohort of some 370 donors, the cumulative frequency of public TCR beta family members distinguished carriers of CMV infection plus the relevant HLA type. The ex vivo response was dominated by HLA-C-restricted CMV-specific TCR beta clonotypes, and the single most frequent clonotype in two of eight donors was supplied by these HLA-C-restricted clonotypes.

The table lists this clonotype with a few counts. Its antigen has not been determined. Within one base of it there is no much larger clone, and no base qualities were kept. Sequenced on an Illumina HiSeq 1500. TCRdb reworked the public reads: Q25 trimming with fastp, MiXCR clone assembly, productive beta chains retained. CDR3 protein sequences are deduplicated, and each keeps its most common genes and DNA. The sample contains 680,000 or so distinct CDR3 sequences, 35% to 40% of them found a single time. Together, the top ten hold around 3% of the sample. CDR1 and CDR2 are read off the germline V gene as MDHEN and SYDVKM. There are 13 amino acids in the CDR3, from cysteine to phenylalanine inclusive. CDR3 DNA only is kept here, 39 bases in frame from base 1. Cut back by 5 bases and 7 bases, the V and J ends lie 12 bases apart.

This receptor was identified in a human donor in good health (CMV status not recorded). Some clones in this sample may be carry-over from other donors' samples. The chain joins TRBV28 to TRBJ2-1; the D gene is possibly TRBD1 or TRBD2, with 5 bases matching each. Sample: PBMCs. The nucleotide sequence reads TGTGCCAGCAGTAGATCGGGACGTAATGAGCAGTTCTTC. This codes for CASSRSGRNEQFF.